Below are 2 T cell receptor beta chains sequenced from a single sample in a study of prognosis after radiotherapy for stage I lung cancer. TCR beta CDR3 amplification from genomic DNA was performed by two-round multiplex PCR. The use of primers specific to each TRBV and TRBJ gene characterized first-round PCR. TCRdb itself ran the multiplex PCR reads through MiXCR, one entry per CDR3 protein. Of about 30,000 distinct CDR3 sequences listed, less than 40% are singletons. The sequences come from PBMCs, collected before or after stereotactic body radiation therapy (not recorded which). The receptors stem from a donor over 45 with non-small cell lung cancer.

This sequence joins TRBV6-4 and TRBJ2-3; the D call may be TRBD1 or TRBD2 (5 bases each). Per the germline V gene, CDR1 is MRHNA and CDR2 is SNTAGT. The V gene lost 6 bases and the J gene lost 5 bases, with 15 bases spanning the gap. The CDR3 length is 14 residues. The CDR3 DNA follows: TGTGCCAGCAGAACGGGACCGAGGGGAGATACGCAGTATTTT. Encoded protein: CASRTGPRGDTQYF.

This clonotype was found many times. J is TRBJ2-7 and V is TRBV7-9, with 7 bases identical to TRBD2. The CDR3 length is 13 residues. With V trimmed by 5 bases and J by 6 bases, 7 bases remained unmatched. The V gene's germline CDR1 is SEHNR and CDR2 FQNEAQ (reference sequence). The CDR3 protein is CASSQGGWGEQYF. CDR3 bases: TGTGCCAGCAGCCAGGGAGGGTGGGGCGAGCAGTACTTC.